This is a list of T cell receptor beta chains from one sample in a study of cytomegalovirus exposure and HLA in healthy donors. TCRdb keeps only in-frame clones here, not all; method: immunoSEQ multiplex PCR. The sample yields 150,000 or so clones, approximately 81% seen once. Sequenced: PBMCs. Receptors were obtained from a young man in good health and CMV-seropositive. CDR3s include the opening cysteine and the closing phenylalanine or tryptophan. A D gene is named only where the DNA matches it firmly. The size entry is marked missing in some rows and otherwise reads once, few, many or a size class.

v_call	clone_size	d_call	j_call	cdr3_nt	cdr3_aa
TRBV30	-	TRBD1	TRBJ1-4	TGTGCCTGGGATCCGAGCGGACAGGGGGGAGAAAAACTGTTTTTT	CAWDPSGQGGEKLFF
TRBV19	once	TRBD1	TRBJ2-6	TGTGCCAGTAGCAAGCAAACAGGGGCTGGGGCCAACGTCCTGACTTTC	CASSKQTGAGANVLTF
TRBV9	once	TRBD1	TRBJ2-2	TGTGCCAGCAGCAGGACAGGGCACCCTAACACCGGGGAGCTGTTTTTT	CASSRTGHPNTGELFF
TRBV10-2	-	TRBD2	TRBJ2-1	TGCGCCAGCAGTGAGCTGGCGGGGGGGGAGTTCTTC	CASSELAGGEFF
TRBV5-1	few	-	TRBJ1-5	TGCGCCAGCAGCCTGGAAGGGGTGAATCAGCCCCAGCATTTT	CASSLEGVNQPQHF
TRBV9	-	TRBD2	TRBJ2-1	TGTGCCAGCAGCGGGACTAGCGGGGTTACAATCTACAATGAGCAGTTCTTC	CASSGTSGVTIYNEQFF
TRBV27	-	-	TRBJ1-1	TGTGCCAGCAGCATTGGTGGGGGGGGATCGACTGAAGCTTTCTTT	CASSIGGGGSTEAFF
TRBV7-8	-	TRBD2	TRBJ2-7	TGTGCCAGCAGCTTAGAGCTCGGGGGGGCCCAAAACGAGCAGTACTTC	CASSLELGGAQNEQYF
TRBV6-6	-	-	TRBJ1-2	TGTGCCAGCAGTTCGACAGACCTCTATGGCTACACCTTC	CASSSTDLYGYTF
TRBV6-5	-	-	TRBJ1-2	TGTGCCAGCGGACCGGGGGGAAACTATGGCTACACCTTC	CASGPGGNYGYTF
TRBV19	-	TRBD2	TRBJ2-7	TGTGCCAGTAGTCTATCCGGGGGGACCTACGAGCAGTACTTC	CASSLSGGTYEQYF
TRBV9	-	-	TRBJ2-7	TGTGCCAGCAGCGTAACTACGAGCTCCTACGAGCAGTACTTC	CASSVTTSSYEQYF
TRBV11-2	-	-	TRBJ2-3	TGTGCCAGCAGCCCCCGGACTAGCACAGATACGCAGTATTTT	CASSPRTSTDTQYF
TRBV7-3	-	-	TRBJ1-1	TGTGCCAGCAGCTTTTCCGGGACACCGAACACTGAAGCTTTCTTT	CASSFSGTPNTEAFF
TRBV7-2	-	-	TRBJ1-5	TGTGCCAGCAGCTTTACTTCACAGGGAAATCAGCCCCAGCATTTT	CASSFTSQGNQPQHF
TRBV5-1	few	TRBD1	TRBJ1-4	TGCGCCAGCAGCTTGGGACGACAGGGGGCCGGTTCTAATGAAAAACTGTTTTTT	CASSLGRQGAGSNEKLFF
TRBV7-3	-	-	TRBJ2-2	TGTGCCAGCAGCTTAACCAGGGCCGGGGAGCTGTTTTTT	CASSLTRAGELFF
TRBV9	-	-	TRBJ1-4	TGTGCCAGCAGCGTAGCGGGGGGCTCTAATGAAAAACTGTTTTTT	CASSVAGGSNEKLFF
TRBV6-5	-	TRBD1	TRBJ1-2	TGTGCCAGCAGGTTAGGGGGCGCCGGCTATGGCTACACCTTC	CASRLGGAGYGYTF
TRBV9	few	TRBD2	TRBJ2-2	TGTGCCAGCAGCGCCCGGGGGGTTCAGTCCGGGGAGCTGTTTTTT	CASSARGVQSGELFF
TRBV5-1	-	-	TRBJ2-7	TGCGCCAGCAGCTTGGCGGGCAGGGAATCCGACGAGCAGTACTTC	CASSLAGRESDEQYF
TRBV10-3	-	TRBD2	TRBJ2-5	TGTGCCATCAGTGAGAGTAGCGGGGTTAAGACCCAGTACTTC	CAISESSGVKTQYF
TRBV9	-	TRBD1	TRBJ2-2	TGTGCCAGCAGCGTAGGAGGGGGCGGCACCGGGGAGCTGTTTTTT	CASSVGGGGTGELFF
TRBV5-5	-	TRBD1	TRBJ1-1	TGTGCCAGCAGCGTGACAGGGGGCCGCACTGAAGCTTTCTTT	CASSVTGGRTEAFF
TRBV6-6	-	-	TRBJ1-1	TGTGCCAGCGCGCCCACGGGACACCTTGAAGCTTTCTTT	CASAPTGHLEAFF
TRBV7-2	-	TRBD2	TRBJ2-7	TGTGCCAGCAGCTTAGCGGCGGGGGGTGAGCAGTACTTC	CASSLAAGGEQYF
TRBV11-2	-	-	TRBJ1-1	TGTGCCAGCAGCTTAGGGGCCTTTTTTAGGCCTGAAGCTTTCTTT	CASSLGAFFRPEAFF
TRBV5-5	-	-	TRBJ2-2	TGTGCCAGCAGCTTAGTCAGGACGAACACCGGGGAGCTGTTTTTT	CASSLVRTNTGELFF
TRBV10-3	-	TRBD1	TRBJ1-3	TGTGCCATCAGTGTCGCGGGGACAGACTCTGGAAACACCATATATTTT	CAISVAGTDSGNTIYF
TRBV7-2	-	TRBD2	TRBJ2-1	TGTGCCAGCAGCTTGGGACTAGCGGGGAATGAGCAGTTCTTC	CASSLGLAGNEQFF
TRBV4-3	-	TRBD2	TRBJ2-1	TGCGCCAGCAGCCAAGATGGAGCGGGACGAGGGTACAATGAGCAGTTCTTC	CASSQDGAGRGYNEQFF
TRBV7-2	-	-	TRBJ1-3	TGTGTGGTGAGGGTAATTGCTGGAAACACCATATATTTT	CVVRVIAGNTIYF
TRBV7-2	-	-	TRBJ2-3	TGTGCCAGCAGCTTAGTGAGCGGCCTCGGCACAGATACGCAGTATTTT	CASSLVSGLGTDTQYF
TRBV4-3	-	-	TRBJ2-7	TGCGCCAGCAGCCAGTGGCAGGGCTACGAGCAGTACTTC	CASSQWQGYEQYF
TRBV5-4	few	-	TRBJ1-2	TGTGCCAGCAGCTTGGGGTCGTCGGACTATGGCTACACCTTC	CASSLGSSDYGYTF
TRBV18	once	TRBD1	TRBJ1-5	TGTGCCAGCTCACGGGACAGGGACCTCAGTTTACATTTT	CASSRDRDLSLHF